This T cell receptor (beta chain) was recovered during a study of T cells in Graves' hyperthyroidism and ophthalmopathy. Broader study findings: Most thyroid clonotypes with frequency above 0.001 were detected in blood.

Losses at the gene ends were 4 bases for V and 7 bases for J; bases not matched to a gene: 7. CDR1 is MDHEN, CDR2 SYDVKM, per germline. The CDR3 sequence is 13 residues long. The source material, RNA transcripts, was used to amplify TCR beta CDR3 regions. During a first-round RT-PCR of the TCR CDR3, the HTBI primer set was used. Each CDR3 protein is one row after TCRdb ran MiXCR on the multiplex PCR reads. Of around 610,000 distinct CDR3 sequences listed, about 15% were seen once; the top ten hold approximately 4.2%. This clonotype has ten or more counts. Its cognate antigen is unknown. The receptor comes from a woman between 35 and 50 years old with Graves' ophthalmopathy. The chain joins TRBV28 to TRBJ2-7, with 7 bases fitting TRBD1. Sequenced: blood. The DNA of the CDR3 is TGTGCCAGCAGTTCGGGACAGACTTGGGAGCAGTACTTC. This codes for CASSSGQTWEQYF.